The 29 T cell receptor beta chains listed next were all sequenced from one sample in a study of T cells in tuberculosis. Described time point: new active TB diagnosis, blood taken before or within 7 days of starting treatment. Clones were read by immunoSEQ multiplex PCR, and TCRdb kept only the in-frame ones, dropping some. There are about 49,000 clones in the sample; 90% to 95% occur only once, and 1.1% to 1.5% lies in the top ten. The sequences come from PBMCs, collected at tuberculosis diagnosis. The receptors here all came from an adult with tuberculosis.

The V and J genes are TRBV6-5 and TRBJ2-1; 10 bases map to TRBD2. Unmatched junction bases numbered 4, after V lost 7 bases and J lost 7 bases. The CDR3 runs 13 residues. CDR1 and CDR2 from the germline V gene are MNHEY and SVGAGI. The CDR3 nucleotides are TGTGCCAGCAATAGCGGGAGGTTGAATGAGCAGTTCTTC. Encoded protein: CASNSGRLNEQFF.

The rearrangement links TRBV4-3 to TRBJ2-5; D unresolved. The CDR3 loop spans 15 amino acids. The V gene's germline CDR1 is LGHNA and CDR2 YSLEER. The ends were cut back, 1 base at V and 7 bases at J, with 16 bases in the middle. CDR3 region: CASSQGLGATVTQYF. CDR3 nucleotides: TGCGCCAGCAGCCAAGGGTTGGGTGCAACAGTGACCCAGTACTTC.

The V and J genes are TRBV5-1 and TRBJ2-5, with 7 nucleotides matching TRBD1. V shed 4 bases and J 3 bases; nucleotides not matched to a gene: 6. CDR1 and CDR2 (germline): SGHRS, YFSETQ. This CDR3 has 14 residues. CDR3 DNA sequence: TGCGCCAGCAGCCCCGGACAGGTTAAAGAGACCCAGTACTTC. Encoded protein: CASSPGQVKETQYF.

The J gene is TRBJ2-6, the V gene TRBV30; a weak D match, TRBD2 (5 bases). Between the trimmed V and J ends, which lost 0 bases and 3 bases, there was a span of 9 bases. The germline V gene encodes CDR1 GTSNPN and CDR2 SVGIG (reference sequence). There are 15 residues in the CDR3. CDR3 nucleotides: TGTGCCTGGAGTGTAGGAGGAAGTGGGGCCAACGTCCTGACTTTC. As protein: CAWSVGGSGANVLTF.

This rearrangement joins TRBV5-6 to TRBJ2-4; no clear D. The V end was cut by 3 bases, the J end by 8 bases, with 15 bases between. CDR3 length: 14 amino acids. Germline values: CDR1 SGHDT, CDR2 YYEEEE. CDR3 DNA: TGTGCCAGCAGCTCCAGGTACCTTTGGGACATTCAGTACTTC. The encoded protein is CASSSRYLWDIQYF.

V gene TRBV30 combines with J gene TRBJ2-5, with 8 bases aligning to TRBD1. V shed 2 bases and J 2 bases; nucleotides not matched to a gene: 4. The CDR3 is 14 residues long. Germline V gene lookup returns CDR1 GTSNPN and CDR2 SVGIG (reference sequence). CDR3 sequence (DNA): TGTGCCTGGAGTCCCGGACAGGGTCAAGAGACCCAGTACTTC. As protein: CAWSPGQGQETQYF.

The chain uses TRBV16 and TRBJ1-2; 7 nucleotides align to TRBD1. The CDR3 has 15 amino acids. Looked up from germline, CDR1 is KGHSY and CDR2 is FQNENV. With V trimmed by 0 bases and J by 11 bases, 12 bases remained unmatched. The CDR3 here is CASSQSPGTVGYYTF. The CDR3 DNA reads as TGTGCCAGCAGCCAATCACCCGGGACAGTTGGTTATTACACCTTC.

The chain has TRBV7-2 and TRBJ2-7, with D perhaps TRBD1 (6 bases). The germline V gene has CDR1 SGHTA and CDR2 FQGNSA. V gave up 0 bases and J gave up 4 bases, with 7 bases separating them. The CDR3 has 13 amino acids. This CDR3 reads CASSLADSYEQYF. The CDR3 DNA reads as TGTGCCAGCAGCTTAGCGGACAGTTACGAGCAGTACTTC.

The V call is TRBV29-1, the J call TRBJ2-3; no definite D call. Trimming took off 8 bases at V and 0 bases at J, with 15 bases between the two ends. CDR3 size: 14 residues. The germline V gene encodes CDR1 SQVTM and CDR2 ANQGSEA. The CDR3 bases are TGCAGCATAATCGTCGTTCCTAGCACAGATACGCAGTATTTT. It is translated as CSIIVVPSTDTQYF.

The chain links TRBV28 to TRBJ2-3; TRBD2 is a possible D gene (5 bases). V lost 4 bases to trimming and J lost 0 bases, with 17 bases between them. Looked up from germline, CDR1 is MDHEN and CDR2 is SYDVKM. CDR3 size: 17 residues. CDR3 sequence reads: CASSYPGVASSTDTQYF. CDR3 coding DNA: TGTGCCAGCAGTTACCCTGGAGTAGCGTCTAGCACAGATACGCAGTATTTT.

V and J are TRBV30 and TRBJ1-1; D not certain. V shed 5 bases and J shed 4 bases, with 17 bases lying between them. The length of the CDR3 is 14 residues. Germline lookup yields CDR1 GTSNPN and CDR2 SVGIG (reference sequence). The CDR3 is CAWSRRGLGTEAFF. The CDR3 nucleotides are TGTGCCTGGTCCCGACGGGGTCTGGGCACTGAAGCTTTCTTT.

The chain links TRBV30 to TRBJ1-2, with TRBD1 identical over 7 bases. V shed 1 base, J shed 4 bases, and the junction held 3 bases outside the gene matches. The germline CDR1 and CDR2 sequences are GTSNPN and SVGIG (reference sequence). This CDR3 contains 13 residues. The CDR3 DNA follows: TGTGCCTGGAGTGGGGACAGAGTCTATGGCTACACCTTC. Translation gives CAWSGDRVYGYTF.

V and J are TRBV7-2 and TRBJ2-3; the D gene is possibly TRBD2 (6 bases). The CDR3 is made up of 15 amino acids. The germline V gene has CDR1 SGHTA and CDR2 FQGNSA. V dropped 5 bases and J dropped 2 bases, with 14 bases sitting between them. This CDR3 is CASSIGLPHTDTQYF. The CDR3 DNA reads as TGTGCCAGCAGCATCGGACTACCCCACACAGATACGCAGTATTTT. Variable domain in full (rest from reference TRBV7-2 and TRBJ2-3): GAGVSQSPSNKVTEKGKDVELRCDPISGHTALYWYRQSLGQGLEFLIYFQGNSAPDKSGLPSDRFSAERTGGSVSTLTIQRTQQEDSAVYLCASSIGLPHTDTQYFGPGTRLTVL.

The chain joins TRBV10-2 to TRBJ2-7; perhaps TRBD1 as D (5 bases). Germline values: CDR1 WSHSY, CDR2 SAAADI. Trimming took off 5 bases at V and 5 bases at J, with 10 bases between the two ends. The CDR3 runs 12 residues. The CDR3 nucleotides read TGCGCCAGCAGTCAACAGGTCCACGAGCAGTACTTC. Protein: CASSQQVHEQYF.

The rearrangement links TRBV4-1 to TRBJ2-3; 9 bases match TRBD2. V was pared by 0 bases and J by 6 bases, with 16 bases of the junction left unmatched. This CDR3 is 19 amino acids long. The germline gives CDR1 MGHRA, CDR2 YSYEKL. The CDR3 bases are TGCGCCAGCAGCCAAGATACGCTAGCGGGACAACAAAGGGAGGATACGCAGTATTTT. Amino acids: CASSQDTLAGQQREDTQYF.

The V and J genes are TRBV5-8 and TRBJ2-7, with D unresolved. Trimming cost V 6 bases and J 2 bases, with 9 bases left between them. Per germline, CDR1 SGHTS and CDR2 YDEGEE. The CDR3 is made up of 12 amino acids. The CDR3 DNA sequence: TGTGCCAGCAATGGCAGAACCTACGAGCAGTACTTC. It translates to CASNGRTYEQYF. Looking up the rest from reference TRBV5-8 and TRBJ2-7 gives the full variable domain: EAGVTQSPTHLIKTRGQQATLRCSPISGHTSVYWYQQALGLGLQFLLWYDEGEERNRGNFPPRFSGRQFPNYSSELNVNALELEDSALYLCASNGRTYEQYFGPGTRLTVT.

This clone came up a few times. The rearrangement links TRBV7-2 to TRBJ1-1; D is undetermined. V was trimmed by 5 bases and J by 7 bases, leaving 11 bases between them. Germline CDR1 is SGHTA and CDR2 is FQGNSA. The CDR3 has 12 residues. The DNA for the CDR3 is TGTGCCAGCAGCCAGACATTAATTGAAGCTTTCTTT. It yields the protein CASSQTLIEAFF.

V and J are TRBV10-3 and TRBJ2-3, with D perhaps TRBD2 (7 bases). Germline V CDR1 and CDR2: ENHRY, SYGVKD. The CDR3 consists of 15 residues. Between the trimmed V and J ends, which lost 7 bases and 4 bases, there was a span of 18 bases. CDR3 bases: TGTGCCATCACCGATAGGGGGGGAAGCCCAGATACGCAGTATTTT. It translates to CAITDRGGSPDTQYF.

The chain carries TRBV6-1 and TRBJ2-7, with TRBD2 matching 10 bases. Trimming removed 1 base from V and 5 bases from J; junction bases left unmatched: 14. This CDR3 contains 18 residues. The V gene's germline CDR1 is MNHNS and CDR2 SASEGT. The CDR3 protein is CASSEGPLGSGRADEQYF. For the CDR3, the DNA is TGTGCCAGCAGTGAAGGGCCCTTGGGGAGCGGGAGGGCCGACGAGCAGTACTTC.

This CDR3 is CASSLAGLAGVADTQYF. DNA of the CDR3: TGTGCCAGCAGCTTAGCGGGACTAGCGGGAGTCGCAGATACGCAGTATTTT. The J gene is TRBJ2-3, the V gene TRBV11-2, with 14 bases that match TRBD2. V dropped 1 base and J dropped 4; count of bases not matched to a gene: 4. The germline gives CDR1 SGHAT, CDR2 FQNNGV. The CDR3 runs 17 residues.

This chain links TRBV6-5 with TRBJ1-5; perhaps TRBD1 as D (6 bases). Germline V gives CDR1 MNHEY, CDR2 SVGAGI. The CDR3 covers 11 residues. Trimming cost V 10 bases and J 4 bases, with 8 bases left between them. The CDR3 DNA is TGTGCCACAGGGGTAAATCAGCCCCAGCATTTT. This sequence encodes CATGVNQPQHF.

The V and J genes are TRBV5-1 and TRBJ1-1; 8 bases fit TRBD1. The CDR3 extends over 14 amino acids. Per the germline V gene, CDR1 is SGHRS and CDR2 is YFSETQ. The J segment lost 1 base and the V segment lost 6 bases, leaving 5 bases of the junction unmatched. The CDR3 coding sequence is TGCGCCAGCACCAAGACAGGGGCGAACACTGAAGCTTTCTTT. Encoded protein: CASTKTGANTEAFF.

This rearrangement joins TRBV6-5 to TRBJ2-7; 12 bases map to TRBD1. Losses at the gene ends were 6 bases for V and 5 bases for J; bases not matched to a gene: 5. The length of the CDR3 is 14 residues. The germline CDR1 and CDR2 sequences are MNHEY and SVGAGI. The chain's CDR3 is CASRGGQGAHEQYF. The CDR3 bases are TGTGCCAGCAGAGGGGGACAGGGGGCACACGAGCAGTACTTC.

V gene TRBV30 combines with J gene TRBJ2-1; 13 positions match TRBD2. The CDR3 sequence is 15 residues long. Germline V CDR1 and CDR2: GTSNPN, SVGIG (reference sequence). V gave up 7 bases and J gave up 8 bases; unmatched junction bases: 11. CDR3: CALNLLAGGPYEQFF. In nucleotides, the CDR3 is TGTGCCTTAAACCTACTAGCGGGAGGGCCGTATGAGCAGTTCTTC.

This clone was seen only once. The chain's CDR3 is CASSSPSSGINSYNEQFF. The CDR3 nucleotides read TGTGCCAGCAGCTCGCCTAGTAGCGGAATCAACTCCTACAATGAGCAGTTCTTC. The chain couples TRBV7-9 to TRBJ2-1, with TRBD2 as a possible D gene (6 bases). Germline CDR1 SEHNR, CDR2 FQNEAQ (reference sequence). Trimming left V 4 bases short and J 0 bases short, with 19 bases between. The CDR3 is 18 amino acids.

The V gene is TRBV15, the J gene TRBJ1-5, with TRBD1 as a possible D gene (6 bases). CDR3 length: 16 amino acids. V was cut by 2 bases and J by 0 bases, with 11 bases left in between. Germline CDR1 LNHNV, CDR2 YYDKDF (reference sequence). CDR3 sequence reads: CATSRRTAHSNQPQHF. In nucleotides, the CDR3 is TGTGCCACCAGCAGAAGGACAGCACATAGCAATCAGCCCCAGCATTTT.

J is TRBJ2-7 and V is TRBV10-2; possible D gene TRBD2, 6 bases. V lost 8 bases, J lost 2 bases, and 19 bases lay in between. Per the germline V gene, CDR1 is WSHSY and CDR2 is SAAADI. The CDR3 has 15 amino acids. The CDR3, as DNA: TGCGCCAGCTCTCATCGCCGGGACTCAACCTACGAGCAGTACTTC. As protein: CASSHRRDSTYEQYF.

V and J are TRBV5-6 and TRBJ1-1; D is possibly TRBD1 (6 bases). CDR1 is SGHDT and CDR2 is YYEEEE in the germline V gene. This CDR3 is 19 amino acids long. The V end was cut by 2 bases, the J end by 4 bases, with 27 bases between. DNA for the CDR3: TGTGCCAGCAGCTTCGCGCGGGGGGGGCCCACAGTCCTGACCACTGAAGCTTTCTTT. Residues: CASSFARGGPTVLTTEAFF.

This sequence joins TRBV5-4 and TRBJ1-1; D may be TRBD1 (6 bases). V lost 1 base and J lost 0, with 13 bases in between. CDR3 length: 16 residues. Germline V CDR1 and CDR2: SGHNT, YYREEE (reference sequence). The CDR3 protein is CASSLKFGQMNTEAFF. CDR3 sequence (DNA): TGTGCCAGCAGCTTGAAATTCGGACAGATGAACACTGAAGCTTTCTTT.